This T cell receptor (beta chain) was captured by sequencing in a study of CD8+CD57+ T cells in acquired aplastic anemia. Study context: An average of 3.2 ug of DNA was obtained from sorted CD4+ and CD8+ cells. On average, healthy donors gave some 11 million reads for CD4+ cells.

The CDR3 length is 12 residues. Germline values: CDR1 SQVTM, CDR2 ANQGSEA. V lost 6 bases and J 10 bases, leaving 13 bases between the germline ends. The study profiled TCR beta VDJ and CDR3 using genomic DNA as template. TCRdb independently ran MiXCR on the reads; one entry per CDR3 protein. The sample yields about 170,000 distinct CDR3 sequences, under 75% seen once. Sequencing was done on a sample of sorted CD4+, CD8+, or CD8+CD57+ T cells (not recorded which) from PBMCs. The chain carries TRBV29-1 and TRBJ1-6, with D uncertain. This sequence was found in a human donor in good health. CDR3 nucleotides: TGCAGCGTCCGACCGGAGTTCTCACCCCTCCACTTT. It encodes CSVRPEFSPLHF.